This T cell receptor beta chain was found in a study of shared clonotypes between healthy human individuals. Profiling relied on immunoSEQ multiplex PCR, and the TCRdb table lists in-frame clones only, not all of them. The data contain approximately 710,000 clones, less than 95% of them seen just once; the ten biggest clones take up 34%. The CDR3 has 18 residues. Losses at the gene ends were 8 bases for V and 1 base for J; bases not matched to a gene: 13. Germline lookup yields CDR1 ENHRY and CDR2 SYGVKD. Sequencing was carried out using memory CD8+ T cells from PBMCs. The subset denotes: CD45RO+ cells pooled with CCR7-negative TemRA cells. This sequence was found in a young man in good health. Some clones in this sample may be carry-over from other donors' samples. This rearrangement joins TRBV10-3 to TRBJ2-2, with TRBD2 matching over 10 bases. The CDR3 region has the DNA TGTGCCATCCGGGGGCCTAGCGGGAGTATCGGGAACACCGGGGAGCTGTTTTTT. This gives the protein CAIRGPSGSIGNTGELFF.